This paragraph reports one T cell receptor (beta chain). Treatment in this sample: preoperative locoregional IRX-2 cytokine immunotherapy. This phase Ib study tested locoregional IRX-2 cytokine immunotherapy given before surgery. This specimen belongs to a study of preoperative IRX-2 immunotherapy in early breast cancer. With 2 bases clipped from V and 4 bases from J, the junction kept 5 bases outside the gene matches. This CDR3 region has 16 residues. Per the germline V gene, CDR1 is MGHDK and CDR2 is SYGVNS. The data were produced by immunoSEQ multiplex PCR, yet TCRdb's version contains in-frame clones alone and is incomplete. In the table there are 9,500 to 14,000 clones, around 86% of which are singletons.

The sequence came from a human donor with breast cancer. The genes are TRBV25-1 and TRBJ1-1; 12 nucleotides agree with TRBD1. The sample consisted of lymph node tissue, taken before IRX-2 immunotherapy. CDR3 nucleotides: TGTGCCAGCAGTGAAGGGACAGGGGGCTTGAGCACTGAAGCTTTCTTT. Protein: CASSEGTGGLSTEAFF.